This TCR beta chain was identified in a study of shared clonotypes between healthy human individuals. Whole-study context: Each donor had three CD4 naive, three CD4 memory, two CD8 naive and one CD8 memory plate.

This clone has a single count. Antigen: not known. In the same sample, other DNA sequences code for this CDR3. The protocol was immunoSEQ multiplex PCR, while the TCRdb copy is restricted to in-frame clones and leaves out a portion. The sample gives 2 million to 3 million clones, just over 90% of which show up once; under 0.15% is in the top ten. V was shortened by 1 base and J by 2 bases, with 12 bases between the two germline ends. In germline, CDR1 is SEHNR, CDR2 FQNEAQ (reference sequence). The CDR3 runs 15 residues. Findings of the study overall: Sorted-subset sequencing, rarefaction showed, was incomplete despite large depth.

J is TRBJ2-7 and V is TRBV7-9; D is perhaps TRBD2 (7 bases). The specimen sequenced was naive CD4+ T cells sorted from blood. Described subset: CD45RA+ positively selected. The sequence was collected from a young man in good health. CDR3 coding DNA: TGTGCCAGCAGCTTAGTAGGGGGGGGAACCTACGAGCAGTACTTC. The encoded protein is CASSLVGGGTYEQYF. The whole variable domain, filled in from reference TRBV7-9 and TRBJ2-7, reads DTGVSQNPRHKITKRGQNVTFRCDPISEHNRLYWYRQTLGQGPEFLTYFQNEAQLEKSRLLSDRFSAERPKGSFSTLEIQRTEQGDSAMYLCASSLVGGGTYEQYFGPGTRLTVT.